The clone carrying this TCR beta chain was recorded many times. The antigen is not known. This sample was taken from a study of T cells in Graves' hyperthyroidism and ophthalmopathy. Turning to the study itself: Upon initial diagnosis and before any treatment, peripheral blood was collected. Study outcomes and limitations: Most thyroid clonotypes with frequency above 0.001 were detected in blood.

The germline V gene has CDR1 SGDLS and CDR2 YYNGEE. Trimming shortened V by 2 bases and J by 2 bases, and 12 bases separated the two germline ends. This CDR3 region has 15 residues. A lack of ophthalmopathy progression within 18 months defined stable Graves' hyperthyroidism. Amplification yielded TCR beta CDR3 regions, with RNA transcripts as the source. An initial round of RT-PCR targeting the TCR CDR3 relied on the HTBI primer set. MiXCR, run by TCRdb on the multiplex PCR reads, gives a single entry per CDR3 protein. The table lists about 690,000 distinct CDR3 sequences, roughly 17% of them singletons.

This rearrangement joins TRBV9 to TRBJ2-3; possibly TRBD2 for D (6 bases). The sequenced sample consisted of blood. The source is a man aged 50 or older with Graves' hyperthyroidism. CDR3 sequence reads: CASSVSGTATDTQYF. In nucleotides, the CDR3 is TGTGCCAGCAGCGTTTCGGGGACTGCCACAGATACGCAGTATTTT. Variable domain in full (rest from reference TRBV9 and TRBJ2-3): DSGVTQTPKHLITATGQRVTLRCSPRSGDLSVYWYQQSLDQGLQFLIQYYNGEERAKGNILERFSAQQFPDLHSELNLSSLELGDSALYFCASSVSGTATDTQYFGPGTRLTVL.